Listed below are T cell receptor beta chains from one sample, sequenced in a study of early T cells in non-severe SARS-CoV-2 infection. TCRdb analysed the 5' RACE reads with MiXCR anew, one entry per CDR3 protein. This sample yields 35,000 to 45,000 distinct CDR3 sequences, of which over 4.5% are seen a single time; roughly 30% belongs to the top ten. Sequences were obtained from whole blood. The receptors derive from an adult who was a healthcare worker with PCR-confirmed SARS-CoV-2 infection or an uninfected control (not recorded which). CDR3s include the opening cysteine and the closing phenylalanine or tryptophan. The order of the fields is D gene, V gene, clone size, J gene, CDR3 DNA, CDR3 protein. D genes are given only for firm matches. Clone size, where shown, is once, few, many, or a class for clones that have expanded.

d_gene: NA
v_gene: TRBV15
abundance: many
j_gene: TRBJ1-5
CDR3nt: TGTGCCACCAGCAGAGCGTTTCCCCCGGCAGGTTCCTTAAATCAGCCCCAGCATTTT
CDR3aa: CATSRAFPPAGSLNQPQHF

d_gene: TRBD1
v_gene: TRBV2
abundance: few
j_gene: TRBJ2-7
CDR3nt: TGTGCCAGCAGCACACAGGGGGCCGCCTACGAGCAGTACTTC
CDR3aa: CASSTQGAAYEQYF

d_gene: TRBD2
v_gene: TRBV11-2
abundance: many
j_gene: TRBJ2-5
CDR3nt: TGTGCCAGCAGCACCCTAGCGGGAGGGCTAGAGACCCAGTACTTC
CDR3aa: CASSTLAGGLETQYF

d_gene: NA
v_gene: TRBV7-6
abundance: many
j_gene: TRBJ2-3
CDR3nt: TGTGCCAGCGCGTCTACCCGCACAGATACGCAGTATTTT
CDR3aa: CASASTRTDTQYF

d_gene: NA
v_gene: TRBV10-3
abundance: many
j_gene: TRBJ1-5
CDR3nt: TGTGCCACCAAAGCCCTACAAACTCCTAATCAGCCCCAGCATTTT
CDR3aa: CATKALQTPNQPQHF

d_gene: NA
v_gene: TRBV18
abundance: many
j_gene: TRBJ2-1
CDR3nt: TGTGCCAGCTCACCACTAGCAATAGAGAATGAGCAGTTCTTC
CDR3aa: CASSPLAIENEQFF

d_gene: NA
v_gene: TRBV15
abundance: many
j_gene: TRBJ2-1
CDR3nt: TGTGCCACCAGCAGGCCGGGGAGCTCCTACAATGAGCAGTTCTTC
CDR3aa: CATSRPGSSYNEQFF

d_gene: NA
v_gene: TRBV5-1
abundance: few
j_gene: TRBJ2-5
CDR3nt: TGCGCCAGCAGCTTGGCCCCGCCTGGTTCTGAGACCCAGTACTTC
CDR3aa: CASSLAPPGSETQYF

d_gene: NA
v_gene: TRBV5-1
abundance: many
j_gene: TRBJ2-1
CDR3nt: TGCGCCAGCAGCGCCAGTTCCTACAATGAGCAGTTCTTC
CDR3aa: CASSASSYNEQFF

d_gene: TRBD1
v_gene: TRBV7-8
abundance: NA
j_gene: TRBJ1-1
CDR3nt: TGTGCCAGCAGCCCAGGGGGGAGGGAGTACACTGAAGCTTTCTTT
CDR3aa: CASSPGGREYTEAFF

d_gene: TRBD2
v_gene: TRBV7-9
abundance: NA
j_gene: TRBJ2-7
CDR3nt: TGTGCCAGCAGCTCTATGAGCGGGAGTTTGTACGAGCAGTACTTC
CDR3aa: CASSSMSGSLYEQYF

d_gene: TRBD1
v_gene: TRBV2
abundance: many
j_gene: TRBJ2-3
CDR3nt: TGTGCCAGCAGTCCCTGGGGACAGGGGGCTAAAGATACGCAGTATTTT
CDR3aa: CASSPWGQGAKDTQYF

d_gene: TRBD1
v_gene: TRBV7-8
abundance: many
j_gene: TRBJ1-1
CDR3nt: TGTGCCAGCAGCTCTCTGACAGGGGTGAACACTGAAGCTTTCTTT
CDR3aa: CASSSLTGVNTEAFF

d_gene: NA
v_gene: TRBV2
abundance: many
j_gene: TRBJ2-1
CDR3nt: TGTGCCAGCAGCGCCGTAGGTGAGCAGTTCTTC
CDR3aa: CASSAVGEQFF

d_gene: NA
v_gene: TRBV7-2
abundance: many
j_gene: TRBJ2-7
CDR3nt: TGTGCCAGCAGCTTTCCGGCGGGGTCCCTCCCCTCCTACGAGCAGTACTTC
CDR3aa: CASSFPAGSLPSYEQYF

d_gene: NA
v_gene: TRBV10-3
abundance: many
j_gene: TRBJ1-1
CDR3nt: TGTGCCATCAGTGATGAGGGTGAAGCTTTCTTT
CDR3aa: CAISDEGEAFF

d_gene: TRBD2
v_gene: TRBV20-1
abundance: many
j_gene: TRBJ2-1
CDR3nt: TGCAGTGCTATAGTCAGACTAGCGGGGGCCTACAATGAGCAGTTCTTC
CDR3aa: CSAIVRLAGAYNEQFF

d_gene: NA
v_gene: TRBV24-1
abundance: few
j_gene: TRBJ1-2
CDR3nt: TGTGCCACCAGTGAACCGACGGCGAACTATGGCTACACCTTC
CDR3aa: CATSEPTANYGYTF

d_gene: NA
v_gene: TRBV6-1
abundance: NA
j_gene: TRBJ1-4
CDR3nt: TGTGCCAGCAGTGCCCAGGATGCCGGGGAAAAACTGTTTTTT
CDR3aa: CASSAQDAGEKLFF

d_gene: TRBD1
v_gene: TRBV24-1
abundance: many
j_gene: TRBJ2-5
CDR3nt: TGTGCCACCAGTGATGGGGGCCAGGGGGAAGAGACCCAGTACTTC
CDR3aa: CATSDGGQGEETQYF

d_gene: TRBD2
v_gene: TRBV7-9
abundance: NA
j_gene: TRBJ2-3
CDR3nt: TGTGCCAGCAGCTTACGGCGCGGGAGGGCCGCAGATACGCAGTATTTT
CDR3aa: CASSLRRGRAADTQYF

d_gene: TRBD1
v_gene: TRBV4-3
abundance: many
j_gene: TRBJ1-3
CDR3nt: TGCGCCAGCAGCCAAGATTTGACAGGGTATTTGGACACCATATATTTT
CDR3aa: CASSQDLTGYLDTIYF

d_gene: NA
v_gene: TRBV11-3
abundance: few
j_gene: TRBJ2-7
CDR3nt: TGTGCCAGCAGCTTAGAGGACAGACTCTCCTACGAGCAGTACTTC
CDR3aa: CASSLEDRLSYEQYF

d_gene: NA
v_gene: TRBV5-6
abundance: many
j_gene: TRBJ2-1
CDR3nt: TGTGCCAGCAGCTTGGTCGGCAGCTACAATGAGCAGTTCTTC
CDR3aa: CASSLVGSYNEQFF

d_gene: NA
v_gene: TRBV27
abundance: few
j_gene: TRBJ2-6
CDR3nt: TGTGCCAGCAGTTTTGGGCAGCCTGGGGCCAACGTCCTGACTTTC
CDR3aa: CASSFGQPGANVLTF

d_gene: NA
v_gene: TRBV5-6
abundance: many
j_gene: TRBJ1-6
CDR3nt: TGTGCCAGCAGCTTGGGAGGACCGGGACACAAGAATTCACCCCTCCACTTT
CDR3aa: CASSLGGPGHKNSPLHF

d_gene: TRBD2
v_gene: TRBV7-8
abundance: many
j_gene: TRBJ2-5
CDR3nt: TGTGCCAGCAGCTTACTAGCGGGGGGTCAAGAGACCCAGTACTTC
CDR3aa: CASSLLAGGQETQYF

d_gene: TRBD2
v_gene: TRBV7-2
abundance: many
j_gene: TRBJ2-1
CDR3nt: TGTGCCAGTAGTCTCACTAGCGGGCCGTACAATGAGCAGTTCTTC
CDR3aa: CASSLTSGPYNEQFF

d_gene: NA
v_gene: TRBV20-1
abundance: many
j_gene: TRBJ2-2
CDR3nt: TGCAGTGCTAGAGGGGGCACGCAGAACACCGGGGAGCTGTTTTTT
CDR3aa: CSARGGTQNTGELFF

d_gene: TRBD1
v_gene: TRBV12-5
abundance: many
j_gene: TRBJ1-2
CDR3nt: TGTGCTAGTGGTTTCGGACAGGGGGCGCTCGGGTGGTATGGCTACACCTTC
CDR3aa: CASGFGQGALGWYGYTF

d_gene: TRBD2
v_gene: TRBV5-1
abundance: many
j_gene: TRBJ2-1
CDR3nt: TGCGCCAGCAGACCGCAAACTAGCGGGAGGGGAGGCAATGAGCAGTTCTTC
CDR3aa: CASRPQTSGRGGNEQFF

d_gene: TRBD1
v_gene: TRBV5-6
abundance: many
j_gene: TRBJ1-1
CDR3nt: TGTGCCAGCAGCCCGGGGACAGGTAGGGTGAACACTGAAGCTTTCTTT
CDR3aa: CASSPGTGRVNTEAFF

d_gene: NA
v_gene: TRBV27
abundance: many
j_gene: TRBJ1-5
CDR3nt: TGTGCCAGCAGTTCTGACAGTTCGGGGCAGCCCCAGCATTTT
CDR3aa: CASSSDSSGQPQHF

d_gene: NA
v_gene: TRBV20-1
abundance: many
j_gene: TRBJ1-3
CDR3nt: TGCAGTGCTAGGGAGGTCTCTGGAAACACCATATATTTT
CDR3aa: CSAREVSGNTIYF

d_gene: TRBD2
v_gene: TRBV5-4
abundance: few
j_gene: TRBJ2-1
CDR3nt: TGTGCCAGCACCCTTTGGGGGGGAGGTGAGCAGTTCTTC
CDR3aa: CASTLWGGGEQFF

d_gene: NA
v_gene: TRBV29-1
abundance: NA
j_gene: TRBJ2-7
CDR3nt: TGCAGCGCCGGAGATCGAGGCGGGGCCAATTACGAGCAGTACTTC
CDR3aa: CSAGDRGGANYEQYF

d_gene: TRBD2
v_gene: TRBV7-2
abundance: few
j_gene: TRBJ2-7
CDR3nt: TGTGCCAGCAGCTTAGCGGGTGGGAGCGGGGCCTACGAGCAGTACTTC
CDR3aa: CASSLAGGSGAYEQYF

d_gene: NA
v_gene: TRBV20-1
abundance: many
j_gene: TRBJ2-7
CDR3nt: TGCAGTGCTAGAAACCGCCTTGGCAGCTATTACGAGCAGTACTTC
CDR3aa: CSARNRLGSYYEQYF

d_gene: NA
v_gene: TRBV5-4
abundance: many
j_gene: TRBJ2-7
CDR3nt: TGTGCCAGCAGCTTGATAGGGGAACCCACCTACGAGCAGTACTTC
CDR3aa: CASSLIGEPTYEQYF

d_gene: NA
v_gene: TRBV7-7
abundance: many
j_gene: TRBJ2-5
CDR3nt: TGTGCTAGCAGCTTAGCACCCGGGACGGAGAAAGAGACCCAGTACTTC
CDR3aa: CASSLAPGTEKETQYF

d_gene: TRBD2
v_gene: TRBV12-5
abundance: NA
j_gene: TRBJ2-5
CDR3nt: TGTGCTAGTGGTTTGGGGACTAGCGGGATCCAAGAGACCCAGTACTTC
CDR3aa: CASGLGTSGIQETQYF

d_gene: NA
v_gene: TRBV20-1
abundance: few
j_gene: TRBJ2-5
CDR3nt: TGCAGTGCTAGGTGGGCAGGGGAGACCCAGTACTTC
CDR3aa: CSARWAGETQYF

d_gene: TRBD1
v_gene: TRBV19
abundance: few
j_gene: TRBJ2-6
CDR3nt: TGTGCCAGTAGGCCCGGGACAGGGCGCTCTGGGGCCAACGTCCTGACTTTC
CDR3aa: CASRPGTGRSGANVLTF

d_gene: NA
v_gene: TRBV7-9
abundance: many
j_gene: TRBJ2-3
CDR3nt: TGTGCCAGCAGCCCCCCGTCAGATACGCAGTATTTT
CDR3aa: CASSPPSDTQYF

d_gene: TRBD2
v_gene: TRBV7-2
abundance: many
j_gene: TRBJ2-7
CDR3nt: TGTGCCAGCAGCTTAGCGCGGACTAGCGGGGGCGAGCAGTACTTC
CDR3aa: CASSLARTSGGEQYF

d_gene: TRBD2
v_gene: TRBV7-9
abundance: many
j_gene: TRBJ2-2
CDR3nt: TGTGCCAGCAGCCTGTGGGACTACGGTTCGTCGCACACCGGGGAGCTGTTTTTT
CDR3aa: CASSLWDYGSSHTGELFF

d_gene: NA
v_gene: TRBV6-1
abundance: NA
j_gene: TRBJ1-6
CDR3nt: TGTGCCAGCAGTGAGTCGGATCTACCCCTCCACTTT
CDR3aa: CASSESDLPLHF

d_gene: TRBD2
v_gene: TRBV30
abundance: many
j_gene: TRBJ2-1
CDR3nt: TGTGCCTGGAGTCTAGCGGGGGGGCGTAACAATGAGCAGTTCTTC
CDR3aa: CAWSLAGGRNNEQFF

d_gene: NA
v_gene: TRBV30
abundance: many
j_gene: TRBJ1-4
CDR3nt: TGTGCCTGGAGGACCTGGGACGGGAAGTTACGTGAAAAACTGTTTTTT
CDR3aa: CAWRTWDGKLREKLFF

d_gene: TRBD1
v_gene: TRBV12-3/TRBV12-4
abundance: few
j_gene: TRBJ2-6
CDR3nt: TGTGCCAGCAGTCGACAGGGTGCCTTCTCTGGGGCCAACGTCCTGACTTTC
CDR3aa: CASSRQGAFSGANVLTF

d_gene: NA
v_gene: TRBV12-5
abundance: few
j_gene: TRBJ1-1
CDR3nt: TGTGCTAGCTTGGTAGGGGGGAACACTGAAGCTTTCTTT
CDR3aa: CASLVGGNTEAFF

d_gene: TRBD1
v_gene: TRBV12-3/TRBV12-4
abundance: many
j_gene: TRBJ1-2
CDR3nt: TGTGCCAGCAGCCCGACAGGGTACTATGGCTACACCTTC
CDR3aa: CASSPTGYYGYTF

d_gene: TRBD2
v_gene: TRBV11-2
abundance: many
j_gene: TRBJ2-5
CDR3nt: TGTGCCAGCAGCTTATCTCGAGCGGGGCAAGAGACCCAGTACTTC
CDR3aa: CASSLSRAGQETQYF

d_gene: NA
v_gene: TRBV7-9
abundance: few
j_gene: TRBJ2-3
CDR3nt: TGTGCCAGCAGCTTAGGGGGGCGAAACACAGATACGCAGTATTTT
CDR3aa: CASSLGGRNTDTQYF

d_gene: NA
v_gene: TRBV6-2/TRBV6-3
abundance: many
j_gene: TRBJ2-1
CDR3nt: TGTGCCAGCAGTCTGTCCTACAATGAGCAGTTCTTC
CDR3aa: CASSLSYNEQFF

d_gene: NA
v_gene: TRBV12-5
abundance: many
j_gene: TRBJ1-5
CDR3nt: TGTGCTAGTGCCAACCGGGATCAGCCCCAGCATTTT
CDR3aa: CASANRDQPQHF

d_gene: NA
v_gene: TRBV5-1
abundance: few
j_gene: TRBJ2-1
CDR3nt: TGCGCCAGCAGGCTAGAGGGATCGGCCTACAATGAGCAGTTCTTC
CDR3aa: CASRLEGSAYNEQFF

d_gene: TRBD2
v_gene: TRBV20-1
abundance: many
j_gene: TRBJ2-7
CDR3nt: TGCAGTGCGGTTTATACTAGCGGGAAGAGCTCCTACGAGCAGTACTTC
CDR3aa: CSAVYTSGKSSYEQYF

d_gene: NA
v_gene: TRBV6-2/TRBV6-3
abundance: few
j_gene: TRBJ2-1
CDR3nt: TGTGCCAGCAGTTATAGGGGTGAGCAGTTCTTC
CDR3aa: CASSYRGEQFF

d_gene: NA
v_gene: TRBV18
abundance: many
j_gene: TRBJ1-2
CDR3nt: TGTGCCAGCTCACACTCAGCCACCTATGGCTACACCTTC
CDR3aa: CASSHSATYGYTF